This TCR beta chain was sequenced during a study of glioma-infiltrating T cells after dendritic cell vaccination (dated by TCRdb to 2016 to 2018). In terms of the full investigation: Of the roughly 15 glioblastoma patients in the cohort, all drawn from Phase I and II dendritic cell vaccination trials, 9 were newly diagnosed and 6 had recurrent disease. In glioblastoma patients vaccinated with dendritic cells, deep sequencing of TCR beta CDR3 regions served to measure the amount of tumor-infiltrating lymphocytes and to compare repertoires between tumor and blood. The vaccine consisted of monocyte-derived dendritic cells cultured approximately 7 days with IL-4 and GM-CSF, then pulsed overnight with autologous tumor lysate. Autologous tumor lysate-pulsed dendritic cell vaccination was administered to the patients between about 2003 and 2013. Patients received three intradermal dendritic cell vaccine injections at biweekly intervals in the arm below the axilla. TCR sequencing metrics, including TIL content and tumor-blood repertoire overlap, were correlated with survival after dendritic cell vaccination. What the research found in general, with its limitations: No direct relationship between TCR clonality and survival was found, suggesting a diverse polyclonal response may matter. Longer time to progression and overall survival after dendritic cell vaccination were predicted by higher estimated pretreatment TIL content. The cohort was small and heterogeneous, and full blood and tumor sets were available for few patients, with initial-recurrent tumor pairs available for even fewer patients. The TCR overlap response model with three groups was called speculative and said to need prospective validation.

Using the immunoSEQ assay, TCRB CDR3 regions were amplified from 2 micrograms of genomic DNA, or from all available DNA when less than that was on hand. The multiplex PCR relied on 60 forward primers for TCR V beta segments and 13 reverse primers for J beta segments. To estimate the number of reads per starting template, synthetic control templates were added to each sample at limiting dilution. Reads of 87 bp were generated by sequencing on the Illumina HiSeq System. In the source study's methods: PCR and sequencing errors were removed by a nearest neighbor algorithm that merged closely related sequences. TCR overlap was measured as the percentage of unique tumor TCR beta sequences also present in the same patient's peripheral blood. Held by TCRdb, this immuneACCESS table contains in-frame sequences only and omits some clones. Under half of the omission traces to an unresolved V gene where checked; the cause of the rest is unknown. Clone size and V and J calls were adopted from that table, with D and trimming inferred from the DNA. The table for this sample lists around 58,000 clones; 75% to 90% of them were counted only once. The top ten hold approximately 8.5% of the sample.

CDR1 and CDR2 (GTSNPN, SVGIG) derive from the germline V gene (reference sequence). Including the terminal cysteine and phenylalanine, the CDR3 comprises 15 residues. Only the CDR3 part of the read is kept: 45 bases, read in frame from the first base. The V end loses 1 base and the J end loses 4 bases, and a stretch of 14 bases separates them. Selection of patients required sufficient residual fresh-frozen tumor tissue and over two years of available survival data. None of the glioblastoma patients carried an isocitrate dehydrogenase mutation, although molecular status otherwise varied. PBMC collection took place before vaccination, two weeks after the third vaccination, and at tumor progression if progression occurred. Genomic DNA was extracted with the Qiagen DNeasy Blood extraction Kit. A note on this clone: The antigen it binds to is not known. Base qualities are not at hand, and no much larger clone is one base apart.

This receptor was identified in a human donor with glioblastoma. Sequenced material: blood, taken before dendritic cell vaccination. This receptor chain uses TRBV30 and TRBJ1-5; the D segment cannot be called with confidence. The CDR3: CAWSGGSLANQPQHF. The DNA reads as follows: TGTGCCTGGAGTGGAGGGAGTTTAGCAAATCAGCCCCAGCATTTT.